Below are 30 T cell receptor beta chains sequenced from a single sample in a study of blood T cell repertoires in COVID-19. TCRdb's copy holds only in-frame clones and misses some; the assay was immunoSEQ multiplex PCR. This sample has about 180,000 clones, with roughly 83% found just once. Sequences were obtained from PBMCs or T cells enriched from blood (not recorded which). The receptors were gathered from a woman aged 30 to 39 who had recovered from COVID-19.

This clone showed up just once. This chain links TRBV19 with TRBJ1-4; possibly TRBD1 for D (6 bases). V lost 3 bases, J lost 5 bases, and 10 bases lay in between. Germline values: CDR1 LNHDA, CDR2 SQIVND (reference sequence). The CDR3 extends over 14 amino acids. The DNA of the CDR3 is TGTGCCAGTAGTATCTCCAGGGGAAATGAAAAACTGTTTTTT. Translation: CASSISRGNEKLFF.

This clone has a handful of counts. The chain combines TRBV21-1 with TRBJ1-5; TRBD1, the table's D call, lacks a check against the DNA. TRBV21-1 is noted as a pseudogene. The CDR3 spans 20 residues. The CDR3, as DNA: TGTGCCAGCAGCCCAAAGGCTCCCCCAGGGGGTGTATATAGCAATCAGCCCCAGCATTTT. This sequence encodes CASSPKAPPGGVYSNQPQHF.

This chain links TRBV5-5 with TRBJ2-3, with no clear D. This CDR3 spans 12 amino acids. CDR1 and CDR2 (germline): SGHKS, YYEKEE (reference sequence). Trimming took 7 bases from V and 0 from J, leaving 6 bases between them. Here the CDR3 reads CASGLSTDTQYF. CDR3 bases: TGTGCCAGCGGGCTGAGCACAGATACGCAGTATTTT.

The chain recombines TRBV27 with TRBJ1-6, with D possibly matching TRBD1 (6 bases). Germline V gives CDR1 MNHEY, CDR2 SMNVEV (reference sequence). The V gene lost 6 bases and the J gene lost 14 bases, with 20 bases spanning the gap. The CDR3 length is 14 residues. CDR3: CASRTGTFVEALHF. In DNA form, the CDR3 reads TGTGCCAGCAGAACCGGGACATTCGTTGAAGCCCTCCACTTT.

This chain uses TRBV18 with TRBJ1-3; no clear D gene. V was clipped by 5 bases and J by 4 bases, with 18 bases between them. The CDR3 loop spans 16 amino acids. The germline gives CDR1 KGHSH, CDR2 LQKENI. CDR3 nucleotides: TGTGCCAGCTCATCACAACCTATAATCGCCGGAAACACCATATATTTT. Protein product: CASSSQPIIAGNTIYF.

The chain has TRBV29-1 and TRBJ2-1; no clear D. Germline loops: CDR1 SQVTM, CDR2 ANQGSEA. V lost 4 bases, J lost 10 bases, and 11 bases lay in between. The CDR3 has 11 amino acids. CDR3 sequence: CSVAKSGEQFF. The CDR3, as DNA: TGCAGCGTTGCGAAATCAGGAGAGCAGTTCTTC.

This rearrangement joins TRBV30 to TRBJ1-4; TRBD1 might be the D (5 bases). Trimming removed 4 bases from V and 2 bases from J, with 8 bases in between. Per germline, CDR1 GTSNPN and CDR2 SVGIG (reference sequence). This CDR3 spans 13 amino acids. The CDR3 DNA reads TGTGCCTGGAAGCGGGGGACTAATGAAAAACTGTTTTTT. Translated, it gives CAWKRGTNEKLFF.

This rearrangement joins TRBV18 to TRBJ2-7; TRBD2 agrees at 9 bases. This CDR3 region has 14 residues. CDR1 is KGHSH, CDR2 LQKENI, per germline. With V trimmed by 4 bases and J by 4 bases, 5 bases remained unmatched. This CDR3 is CASSQETSGYEQYF. The DNA for the CDR3 is TGTGCCAGCTCACAAGAGACTAGCGGTTACGAGCAGTACTTC. Using reference TRBV18 and TRBJ2-7 for the parts outside the CDR3, the full variable domain is NAGVMQNPRHLVRRRGQEARLRCSPMKGHSHVYWYRQLPEEGLKFMVYLQKENIIDESGMPKERFSAEFPKEGPSILRIQQVVRGDSAAYFCASSQETSGYEQYFGPGTRLTVT.

The chain joins TRBV14 to TRBJ2-2, with a possible D match to TRBD2 (5 bases). This CDR3 contains 12 residues. Germline V gene lookup returns CDR1 SGHDN and CDR2 FVKESK. V was pared by 3 bases and J by 9 bases, with 8 bases between. The CDR3 spells CASSQADWELFF. CDR3 DNA sequence: TGTGCCAGCAGCCAGGCGGACTGGGAGCTGTTTTTT. The full variable domain, in which reference TRBV14 and TRBJ2-2 provide the parts outside the CDR3, is EAGVTQFPSHSVIEKGQTVTLRCDPISGHDNLYWYRRVMGKEIKFLLHFVKESKQDESGMPNNRFLAERTGGTYSTLKVQPAELEDSGVYFCASSQADWELFFGEGSRLTVL.

The chain employs TRBV6-5 and TRBJ2-7; weak D call: TRBD2 (6 bases). This CDR3 region has 13 residues. CDR1 MNHEY and CDR2 SVGAGI come from the germline V gene. The V end was cut by 7 bases, the J end by 2 bases, with 12 bases between. The CDR3 DNA is TGTGCCAGCAATCGCGGCGGGGCCTACGAGCAGTACTTC. It encodes CASNRGGAYEQYF.

V is TRBV6-5 and J is TRBJ2-7, with 8 bases that match TRBD1. Germline V gene data show CDR1 as MNHEY and CDR2 as SVGAGI. V trimming: 7 bases; J trimming: 6 bases; junction bases outside the gene matches: 5. The CDR3 loop spans 12 amino acids. CDR3 sequence (DNA): TGTGCCAGCAAGCAGGGGGCTAGCGAGCAGTACTTC. Amino acid sequence: CASKQGASEQYF.

This clone showed up just a few times. The chain recombines TRBV7-9 with TRBJ2-3, with 8 bases identical to TRBD1. The CDR3 is 16 amino acids. Trimming removed 1 base from V and 4 bases from J; junction bases left unmatched: 7. The germline V gene encodes CDR1 SEHNR and CDR2 FQNEAQ (reference sequence). The CDR3 sequence: CASSLVSGQGADTQYF. CDR3 nucleotide sequence: TGTGCCAGCAGCTTAGTTTCTGGACAGGGAGCAGATACGCAGTATTTT.

The rearrangement uses TRBV29-1 and TRBJ1-2, with D unresolved. V was cut by 6 bases and J by 10 bases, with 15 bases left in between. Germline V lookup: CDR1 SQVTM, CDR2 ANQGSEA. This CDR3 is 11 amino acids long. CDR3 residues: CSVEHLTNYTF. In DNA, the CDR3 is TGCAGCGTCGAGCACCTAACGAACTACACCTTC. Together with reference TRBV29-1 and TRBJ1-2, the CDR3 gives the full variable domain: SAVISQKPSRDICQRGTSLTIQCQVDSQVTMMFWYRQQPGQSLTLIATANQGSEATYESGFVIDKFPISRPNLTFSTLTVSNMSPEDSSIYLCSVEHLTNYTFGSGTRLTVV.

This chain connects TRBV19 to TRBJ2-1, with 7 positions matching TRBD1. CDR1 is LNHDA, CDR2 SQIVND, per germline (reference sequence). The trim removed 5 bases at V and 13 bases at J, leaving 8 bases unmatched. The CDR3 length is 12 residues. The CDR3 is CASSGPDREQFF. The DNA of the CDR3 is TGTGCCAGTAGTGGGCCTGACAGGGAACAGTTCTTC.

This clone appeared once. This chain connects TRBV6-5 to TRBJ2-7; 13 nucleotides match TRBD2. The CDR3 spans 15 residues. V dropped 11 bases and J dropped 7; count of bases not matched to a gene: 14. CDR1 MNHEY and CDR2 SVGAGI come from the germline V gene. The DNA for the CDR3 is TGTGCCTCGTGGGTCGGGGGGACTAGCGGGAATGAGCAGTACTTC. This translates into CASWVGGTSGNEQYF.

J is TRBJ1-5 and V is TRBV2; a possible D gene is TRBD1 (6 bases). This CDR3 spans 16 amino acids. V was pared by 1 base and J by 6 bases, with 16 bases between. Per germline, CDR1 SNHLY and CDR2 FYNNEI. The chain's CDR3 is CASSEVGRARGQPQHF. The CDR3 DNA reads as TGTGCCAGCAGTGAAGTGGGCAGGGCCAGGGGTCAGCCCCAGCATTTT. Based on the CDR3 plus reference TRBV2 and TRBJ1-5, the full variable domain is EPEVTQTPSHQVTQMGQEVILRCVPISNHLYFYWYRQILGQKVEFLVSFYNNEISEKSEIFDDQFSVERPDGSNFTLKIRSTKLEDSAMYFCASSEVGRARGQPQHFGDGTRLSIL.

This clone is classed as medium-sized. The chain is built from TRBV27 and TRBJ2-2; 8 bases map to TRBD2. Germline-derived CDR1 and CDR2 are MNHEY and SMNVEV (reference sequence). V lost 3 bases and J lost 6; bases outside the gene matches: 6. The CDR3 is 15 residues long. CDR3 sequence (DNA): TGTGCCAGCAGTTTGGGTGGCGGGAGGCCCGGGGAGCTGTTTTTT. Translation: CASSLGGGRPGELFF.

The chain links TRBV20-1 to TRBJ2-7; TRBD2 matches 10 bases. The J segment lost 3 bases and the V segment lost 3 bases, leaving 14 bases of the junction unmatched. The CDR3 runs to 17 residues. Germline V gene sequence: CDR1 DFQATT, CDR2 SNEGSKA (reference sequence). The chain's CDR3 is CSASAEGAASGGYEQYF. CDR3 nucleotide sequence: TGCAGTGCTAGTGCCGAGGGGGCGGCTAGCGGGGGCTACGAGCAGTACTTC.

This chain links TRBV5-1 with TRBJ2-3; TRBD2 agrees at 12 bases. V lost 0 bases to trimming and J lost 3 bases; unmatched junction nucleotides: 2. The CDR3 is 16 residues long. In germline, CDR1 is SGHRS, CDR2 YFSETQ. The CDR3 DNA reads as TGCGCCAGCAGCTTGGCCACTAGCGGGAGGACAGATACGCAGTATTTT. Its translation: CASSLATSGRTDTQYF.

This rearrangement joins TRBV7-8 to TRBJ1-3; D unresolved. The CDR3 length is 16 residues. V was clipped by 0 bases and J by 2 bases, with 11 bases between them. Germline-derived CDR1 and CDR2 are SGHVS and FQNEAQ. CDR3 bases: TGTGCCAGCAGCTTAGCGCGTGGAGGCCCTGGAAACACCATATATTTT. Translating it yields CASSLARGGPGNTIYF. The full variable domain, with the rest looked up from reference TRBV7-8 and TRBJ1-3, is GAGVSQSPRYKVAKRGQDVALRCDPISGHVSLFWYQQALGQGPEFLTYFQNEAQLDKSGLPSDRFFAERPEGSVSTLKIQRTQQEDSAVYLCASSLARGGPGNTIYFGEGSWLTVV.

This chain joins TRBV19 and TRBJ2-7; 8 bases map to TRBD2. CDR1 and CDR2 (germline): LNHDA, SQIVND (reference sequence). This CDR3 has 18 residues. J was trimmed by 1 base and V by 4 bases; bases with no gene match: 15. CDR3: CASSKSLAGLIESYEQYF. The CDR3 DNA follows: TGTGCCAGTAGTAAGTCTCTAGCGGGCTTGATTGAATCCTACGAGCAGTACTTC.

This clone was seen a single time. The chain has TRBV2 and TRBJ2-7, with D hard to call. CDR3 size: 14 residues. V lost 1 base to trimming and J lost 3 bases, with 10 bases between them. Germline-derived CDR1 and CDR2 are SNHLY and FYNNEI. CDR3 in amino acids: CASSEGQLNYEQYF. In DNA form, the CDR3 reads TGTGCCAGCAGTGAAGGGCAGTTGAACTACGAGCAGTACTTC.

V is TRBV3-1 (or the pseudogene TRBV3-2) and J is TRBJ2-7, with D possibly TRBD2 on 5 matching bases. V was pared by 2 bases and J by 6 bases, with 8 bases between. Germline V gene sequence: CDR1 LGHDT, CDR2 YNNKEL (reference sequence). The CDR3 contains 12 residues. In nucleotides, the CDR3 is TGTGCCAGCAGCCAATCTGGGAGCGAGCAGTACTTC. The encoded protein is CASSQSGSEQYF.

The chain has TRBV27 and TRBJ1-1; D possibly corresponds to TRBD1 (6 bases). The CDR3 extends over 13 amino acids. Trimming took 6 bases from V and 6 from J, leaving 14 bases between them. The germline CDR1 and CDR2 sequences are MNHEY and SMNVEV (reference sequence). The CDR3 loop is CASSTGGPSEAFF. CDR3 sequence (DNA): TGTGCCAGCAGCACCGGGGGGCCTTCTGAAGCTTTCTTT.

The J gene is TRBJ2-7, the V gene TRBV9, with D possibly TRBD1 on 5 matching bases. The CDR3 loop spans 17 amino acids. The germline V and J ends were trimmed by 3 bases and 3 bases, with 22 bases remaining between them. Per the germline V gene, CDR1 is SGDLS and CDR2 is YYNGEE. The CDR3 spells CASSARPVRVVYYEQYF. CDR3 bases: TGTGCCAGCAGCGCGCGTCCTGTCAGGGTTGTCTACTACGAGCAGTACTTC.

A single count supports this clone. This sequence joins TRBV29-1 and TRBJ2-1; 7 bases fit TRBD1. CDR1 and CDR2 from the germline V gene are SQVTM and ANQGSEA. The length of the CDR3 is 14 residues. V was pared by 5 bases and J by 1 base, with 5 bases of the junction left unmatched. CDR3 DNA: TGCAGCGTTCGCCAGGGGGTATCCTACAATGAGCAGTTCTTC. Its protein product is CSVRQGVSYNEQFF.

The chain combines TRBV7-8 with TRBJ2-3; D is perhaps TRBD2 (7 bases). The CDR3 is 13 amino acids. Deletions cut 5 bases from V and 5 bases from J, with 11 bases between. Germline V gene sequence: CDR1 SGHVS, CDR2 FQNEAQ. The CDR3 sequence is CASSKGGRDTQYF. CDR3 coding DNA: TGTGCCAGCAGCAAGGGGGGGAGAGATACGCAGTATTTT. Combining the CDR3 with reference TRBV7-8 and TRBJ2-3 gives the whole variable domain GAGVSQSPRYKVAKRGQDVALRCDPISGHVSLFWYQQALGQGPEFLTYFQNEAQLDKSGLPSDRFFAERPEGSVSTLKIQRTQQEDSAVYLCASSKGGRDTQYFGPGTRLTVL.

The chain employs TRBV6-5 and TRBJ2-4, with D hard to call. The CDR3 runs to 14 residues. The germline gives CDR1 MNHEY, CDR2 SVGAGI. Trimming cost V 5 bases and J 6 bases, with 14 bases left between them. This chain's CDR3 is CASSMADTRNIQYF. The DNA for the CDR3 is TGTGCCAGCAGTATGGCAGACACGAGAAACATTCAGTACTTC.

V is TRBV9 and J is TRBJ2-5; 11 bases fit TRBD1. The length of the CDR3 is 15 residues. CDR1 is SGDLS, CDR2 YYNGEE, per germline. J was trimmed by 1 base and V by 3 bases; bases with no gene match: 2. This chain's CDR3 is CASSGGTGGQETQYF. DNA for the CDR3: TGTGCCAGCAGCGGGGGGACAGGGGGCCAAGAGACCCAGTACTTC.

This sequence joins TRBV6-1 and TRBJ2-3; D possibly corresponds to TRBD1 (5 bases). The CDR3 is 16 residues long. Trimming removed 4 bases from V and 2 bases from J, with 16 bases in between. CDR1 is MNHNS, CDR2 SASEGT, per germline. CDR3 protein: CASSAGNRFLTDTQYF. In DNA form, the CDR3 reads TGTGCCAGCAGTGCAGGGAACCGATTCCTCACAGATACGCAGTATTTT.